The source of this TCR beta chain is a study of CD8 T cells in Susac syndrome. Study at large: Susac syndrome patients were untreated, on corticosteroids with some adding intravenous immunoglobulin, or on intravenous immunoglobulin only. Study results and limitations: No clonal expansion appeared among CD4+ T cells in Susac patients.

Peripheral blood CD8+ and CD4+ T cells were profiled by TCR beta sequencing. As concerns this clonotype: Its antigen is currently unknown.

From germline, CDR1 is MGHDK and CDR2 SYGVNS. V was cut by 3 bases and J by 5 bases, with 7 bases left in between. The CDR3 loop spans 13 amino acids. cDNA came from roughly 0.53 to 1 ug RNA primed by random hexamers. One entry per CDR3 protein results from TCRdb running MiXCR on the immunoSEQ multiplex PCR reads. Among some 180,000 distinct CDR3 sequences listed, around 94% were seen once. Sequencing was carried out using CD4+ T cells from PBMCs. The sequence was collected from a human donor with Susac syndrome. The chain employs TRBV25-1 and TRBJ2-2; D uncertain. The CDR3 DNA sequence: TGTGCCAGCAGTGAGGCCGGGACCGGGGAGCTGTTTTTT. Translation: CASSEAGTGELFF.